This entry lists 26 T cell receptor beta chains sequenced from one sample in a study of cytomegalovirus exposure and HLA in healthy donors. The study ran its PCR with 60 Vbeta and 13 Jbeta primers. The protocol was immunoSEQ multiplex PCR, while the TCRdb copy is restricted to in-frame clones and leaves out a portion. The data hold 110,000 or so clones, with roughly three quarters observed a single time. Sample: PBMCs. Receptors originate from a woman in her forties or fifties in good health and CMV-seropositive.

This chain links TRBV5-6 with TRBJ1-1; 7 bases line up with TRBD1. CDR1 is SGHDT, CDR2 YYEEEE, per germline. V was pared by 4 bases and J by 5 bases, with 8 bases of the junction left unmatched. CDR3 length: 14 residues. The CDR3 region has the DNA TGTGCCAGCAGCAACAGGGGAACATTAACTGAAGCTTTCTTT. Amino acid sequence: CASSNRGTLTEAFF.

The rearrangement joins TRBV19 to TRBJ2-7; D perhaps matches TRBD2 (5 bases). This CDR3 is built from 14 residues. V lost 4 bases and J 0 bases, leaving 10 bases between the germline ends. CDR1 and CDR2 from the germline V gene are LNHDA and SQIVND (reference sequence). The CDR3, as DNA: TGTGCCAGTAGTACGGACTTCTTCTCCTACGAGCAGTACTTC. Translation gives CASSTDFFSYEQYF.

This clone was observed a few times. This rearrangement joins TRBV7-2 to TRBJ2-1, with D possibly TRBD2 on 5 matching bases. From germline, CDR1 is SGHTA and CDR2 FQGNSA. V lost 7 bases and J 7 bases, leaving 17 bases between the germline ends. This CDR3 comprises 14 residues. The DNA for the CDR3 is TGTGCCAGCAACCCGGGGATCCCCGAGAATGAGCAGTTCTTC. Its translation is CASNPGIPENEQFF.

This clone was found once. The chain links TRBV4-1 to TRBJ2-3; 11 nucleotides match TRBD2. J was trimmed by 0 bases and V by 7 bases; bases with no gene match: 15. CDR1 and CDR2 from the germline V gene are MGHRA and YSYEKL. CDR3 length: 19 amino acids. CDR3 DNA sequence: TGCGCCAGCACCCAGAGCTTAGCGGGGGGGGTATCTAGCACAGATACGCAGTATTTT. Encoded protein: CASTQSLAGGVSSTDTQYF.

The chain couples TRBV18 to TRBJ1-3, with D perhaps TRBD1 (6 bases). Germline V gives CDR1 KGHSH, CDR2 LQKENI. The CDR3 has 15 residues. Trimming left V 2 bases short and J 4 bases short, with 12 bases between. The CDR3 DNA follows: TGTGCCAGCTCACCAGGGACACCACCGGGAAACACCATATATTTT. Translated: CASSPGTPPGNTIYF. Filled out from reference TRBV18 and TRBJ1-3, the complete variable domain reads NAGVMQNPRHLVRRRGQEARLRCSPMKGHSHVYWYRQLPEEGLKFMVYLQKENIIDESGMPKERFSAEFPKEGPSILRIQQVVRGDSAAYFCASSPGTPPGNTIYFGEGSWLTVV.

The J gene is TRBJ2-3, the V gene TRBV19, with a possible D match to TRBD1 (6 bases). CDR3 length: 11 residues. V lost 7 bases to trimming and J lost 9 bases, with 11 bases between them. CDR1 is LNHDA and CDR2 is SQIVND in the germline V gene (reference sequence). CDR3 bases: TGTGCCAGTACCAACAGGGTAACGCAGTATTTT. This gives the protein CASTNRVTQYF.

The CDR3: CASSRTGDSFYEQYF. CDR3 DNA sequence: TGTGCCAGCAGCCGAACAGGCGACTCTTTCTACGAGCAGTACTTC. The chain is built from TRBV27 and TRBJ2-7; D is perhaps TRBD1 (5 bases). V was cut by 6 bases and J by 3 bases, with 18 bases left in between. Per the germline V gene, CDR1 is MNHEY and CDR2 is SMNVEV (reference sequence). This CDR3 region has 15 residues.

The chain uses TRBV9 and TRBJ1-4; weak D call: TRBD1 (5 bases). The germline gives CDR1 SGDLS, CDR2 YYNGEE. Trimming removed 0 bases at V and 8 bases at J, with 14 bases between. The CDR3 length is 15 residues. The CDR3 is CASSVALGGDEKLFF. Here the CDR3 DNA reads TGTGCCAGCAGCGTAGCGTTGGGGGGGGACGAAAAACTGTTTTTT.

The sample holds one count of this clone. The rearrangement links TRBV5-6 to TRBJ2-5; 8 nucleotides line up with TRBD2. V was clipped by 1 base and J by 2 bases; unmatched bases: 4. The CDR3 totals 15 residues. The germline V gene has CDR1 SGHDT and CDR2 YYEEEE. The CDR3 spells CASSLPSGSQETQYF. The CDR3 DNA is TGTGCCAGCAGCTTGCCTAGCGGGTCACAAGAGACCCAGTACTTC.

This clone was observed a few times. CDR3 amino acids: CASSEADTQYF. DNA for the CDR3: TGTGCCAGCTCGGAGGCAGATACGCAGTATTTT. This chain links TRBV6-5 with TRBJ2-3; D is perhaps TRBD2 (5 bases). The germline V gene encodes CDR1 MNHEY and CDR2 SVGAGI. The CDR3 has 11 residues. V gave up 8 bases and J gave up 4 bases, with 7 bases separating them.

This clone came up a few times. V is TRBV5-4 and J is TRBJ2-7; perhaps TRBD1 as D (6 bases). The germline gives CDR1 SGHNT, CDR2 YYREEE (reference sequence). This CDR3 region has 13 residues. Trimming shortened V by 2 bases and J by 1 base, and 7 bases separated the two germline ends. Written as DNA, the CDR3 is TGTGCCAGCAGCTTCCAGGGGTCCTACGAGCAGTACTTC. As protein: CASSFQGSYEQYF.

This clone has just one count. The chain employs TRBV27 and TRBJ2-3; no clear D. Germline V gene data show CDR1 as MNHEY and CDR2 as SMNVEV (reference sequence). There are 12 residues in the CDR3. V dropped 5 bases and J dropped 4 bases, with 7 bases sitting between them. CDR3 residues: CASSPQADTQYF. The CDR3 DNA reads TGTGCCAGCAGTCCCCAGGCAGATACGCAGTATTTT.

In its sample, this clone was seen once. Compared with germline, one end of the junction differs, possibly owing to a read error. This chain connects TRBV19 to TRBJ2-6; 7 nucleotides match TRBD1. CDR1 is LNHDA and CDR2 is SQIVND in the germline V gene (reference sequence). The CDR3 consists of 14 residues. The CDR3 here is CASIEGAGANGLTF. In DNA, the CDR3 is TGTGCCAGTATCGAGGGGGCTGGGGCCAACGGCCTGACTTTC.

The chain links TRBV7-6 to TRBJ2-7; TRBD1 matches at 7 bases. The CDR3 extends over 15 amino acids. Trimming cost V 0 bases and J 2 bases; bases outside gene matches: 4. Germline V gene sequence: CDR1 SGHVS, CDR2 FNYEAQ. The CDR3 DNA reads as TGTGCCAGCAGCTTAGCGTCAGGGACAGCCTACGAGCAGTACTTC. It yields the protein CASSLASGTAYEQYF.

This clone was recorded only once. This sequence joins TRBV7-2 and TRBJ1-6; 7 nucleotides align to TRBD1. In germline, CDR1 is SGHTA, CDR2 FQGNSA. The CDR3 extends over 15 amino acids. The junction had 5 bases not matched to a gene; V was cut back by 0 bases and J by 9 bases. DNA for the CDR3: TGTGCCAGCAGCTTAGCGGCGGCAGGGGGTTCACCCCTCCACTTT. Residues: CASSLAAAGGSPLHF.

This clone came up a few times. The chain links TRBV15 to TRBJ2-3; 8 bases are shared with TRBD2. The CDR3 has 20 residues. Germline lookup yields CDR1 LNHNV and CDR2 YYDKDF (reference sequence). V dropped 0 bases and J dropped 0; count of bases not matched to a gene: 14. CDR3 residues: CATSRDAFRASGSSTDTQYF. The CDR3 region has the DNA TGTGCCACCAGCAGAGACGCATTCAGGGCTAGCGGGTCTAGCACAGATACGCAGTATTTT.

This clone was seen only a few times. This chain uses TRBV5-4 with TRBJ2-1; D is uncertain. Trimming removed 4 bases from V and 4 bases from J, with 12 bases in between. The CDR3 totals 14 residues. Germline CDR1 SGHNT, CDR2 YYREEE (reference sequence). The CDR3 here is CASSTGPFYNEQFF. The CDR3 DNA is TGTGCCAGCAGCACCGGTCCGTTTTACAATGAGCAGTTCTTC.

The genes are TRBV7-3 and TRBJ1-3; D not certain. CDR1 is SGHTA and CDR2 is FQGTGA in the germline V gene. The CDR3 consists of 13 residues. Between the trimmed V and J ends, which lost 2 bases and 3 bases, there was a span of 5 bases. CDR3 residues: CASSLGLGNTIYF. DNA for the CDR3: TGTGCCAGCAGCTTAGGACTTGGAAACACCATATATTTT.

The DNA for the CDR3 is TGTGCCAGCAGCTACGACAGGGGAGTGTATGGCTACACCTTC. It is translated as CASSYDRGVYGYTF. The V call is TRBV7-2, the J call TRBJ1-2; 8 bases are a match to TRBD1. The germline V gene has CDR1 SGHTA and CDR2 FQGNSA. The CDR3 sequence is 14 residues long. J gave up 5 bases and V 4 bases, and 6 bases lay outside the gene matches.

In this sample, this clone turned up once. This rearrangement joins TRBV4-1 to TRBJ2-7; TRBD2 aligns across 7 bases. The V and J ends lost 6 bases and 7 bases, in that order; junction bases with no gene match: 6. The germline gives CDR1 MGHRA, CDR2 YSYEKL. The CDR3 extends over 12 amino acids. CDR3 nucleotide sequence: TGCGCCAGCAGGGGGAGTAGCGGGGAGCAGTACTTC. Encoded protein: CASRGSSGEQYF.

This clone was seen more than once but under ten times. The chain is built from TRBV5-1 and TRBJ1-2; D is possibly TRBD1 (6 bases). The CDR3 length is 15 residues. Germline values: CDR1 SGHRS, CDR2 YFSETQ. V lost 3 bases, J lost 4 bases, and 16 bases lay in between. CDR3: CASSSRAGAGYGYTF. The DNA for the CDR3 is TGCGCCAGCAGCTCAAGGGCAGGGGCCGGCTATGGCTACACCTTC.

This chain connects TRBV6-5 to TRBJ1-3; D gene ambiguous. The CDR3 has 16 amino acids. The germline V and J ends were trimmed by 4 bases and 0 bases, with 13 bases remaining between them. The germline V gene has CDR1 MNHEY and CDR2 SVGAGI. The DNA of the CDR3 is TGTGCCAGCAGTTTTGACACGAAGAGCTCTGGAAACACCATATATTTT. It specifies CASSFDTKSSGNTIYF.

This clone showed up just once. In DNA, the CDR3 is TGCAGTGCCGGGGACATATACGAGCAGTACTTC. This codes for CSAGDIYEQYF. The chain couples TRBV20-1 to TRBJ2-7, with a weak D call TRBD1 (6 bases). V was cut by 6 bases and J by 4 bases, with 10 bases left in between. Germline loops: CDR1 DFQATT, CDR2 SNEGSKA (reference sequence). This CDR3 spans 11 amino acids.

This rearrangement joins TRBV7-6 to TRBJ1-6; TRBD1 is a possible D gene (6 bases). CDR1 and CDR2 from the germline V gene are SGHVS and FNYEAQ. This CDR3 has 14 residues. Trimming stripped 2 bases from V and 7 bases from J, with 9 bases between. The CDR3 protein is CASSLRGSNSPLHF. The CDR3 DNA is TGTGCCAGCAGCTTAAGGGGGTCGAATTCACCCCTCCACTTT.

The chain couples TRBV18 to TRBJ2-5, with 10 bases that match TRBD2. V lost 6 bases and J lost 5; bases outside the gene matches: 12. The CDR3 extends over 16 amino acids. CDR1 KGHSH and CDR2 LQKENI come from the germline V gene. CDR3 sequence: CASSSRLKAGGETQYF. The CDR3 DNA is TGTGCCAGCTCCTCGCGACTAAAAGCGGGAGGGGAGACCCAGTACTTC.

The rearrangement uses TRBV2 and TRBJ2-3, with TRBD2 as a possible D gene (6 bases). The CDR3 extends over 15 amino acids. The germline CDR1 and CDR2 sequences are SNHLY and FYNNEI. The germline V and J ends were trimmed by 0 bases and 0 bases, with 7 bases remaining between them. In DNA form, the CDR3 reads TGTGCCAGCAGTGAAGCGCTAGCGAGCACAGATACGCAGTATTTT. Translated: CASSEALASTDTQYF. Supplemented by reference TRBV2 and TRBJ2-3, the full variable domain reads EPEVTQTPSHQVTQMGQEVILRCVPISNHLYFYWYRQILGQKVEFLVSFYNNEISEKSEIFDDQFSVERPDGSNFTLKIRSTKLEDSAMYFCASSEALASTDTQYFGPGTRLTVL.